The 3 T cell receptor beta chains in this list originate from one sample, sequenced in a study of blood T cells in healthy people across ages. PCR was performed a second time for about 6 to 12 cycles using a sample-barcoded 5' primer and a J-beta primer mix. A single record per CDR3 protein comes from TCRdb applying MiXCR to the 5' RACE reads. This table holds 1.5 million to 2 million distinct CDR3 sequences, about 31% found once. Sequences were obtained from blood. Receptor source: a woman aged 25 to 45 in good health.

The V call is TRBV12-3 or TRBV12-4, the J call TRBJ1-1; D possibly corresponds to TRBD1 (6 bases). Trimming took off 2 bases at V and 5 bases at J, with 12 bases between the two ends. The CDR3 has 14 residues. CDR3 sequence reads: CASSLLEGGTEAFF. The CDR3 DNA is TGTGCCAGCAGTTTATTGGAGGGGGGTACTGAAGCTTTCTTT.

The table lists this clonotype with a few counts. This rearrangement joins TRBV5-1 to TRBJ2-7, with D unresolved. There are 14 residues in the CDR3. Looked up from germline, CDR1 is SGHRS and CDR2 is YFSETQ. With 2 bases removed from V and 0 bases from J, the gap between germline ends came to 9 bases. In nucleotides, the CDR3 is TGCGCCAGCAGCTTCGAGGCTAACTCCTACGAGCAGTACTTC. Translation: CASSFEANSYEQYF.

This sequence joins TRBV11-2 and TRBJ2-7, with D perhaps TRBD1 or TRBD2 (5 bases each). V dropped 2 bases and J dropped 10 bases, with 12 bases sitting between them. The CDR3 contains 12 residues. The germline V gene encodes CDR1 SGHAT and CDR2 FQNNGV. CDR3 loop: CASSLITRDQYF. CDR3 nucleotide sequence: TGTGCCAGCAGCTTAATCACCAGGGACCAGTACTTC.